The 29 T cell receptor beta chains below come from one sample, sequenced in a study of regulatory T cells in long-lasting Graves disease. As for time point: newly diagnosed GD, antithyroid drugs for less than 3 months. PBMCs were the source of the RNA used for TCR sequencing. With iRepertoire HTBI primers and Arm-PCR of CDR3 regions, TCR beta libraries were built. TCRdb re-called the multiplex PCR reads through MiXCR, storing one row per CDR3 protein. The repertoire holds roughly 380,000 distinct CDR3 sequences, with over 15% as singletons. Another study also made use of these data, one on T cells in Graves' hyperthyroidism and ophthalmopathy.

The sequencing here drew on peripheral blood mononuclear cells (PBMCs), taken at new diagnosis, from a patient treated with antithyroid drugs. The receptors were sampled from a man aged 35 to 55 with Graves disease.

The chain links TRBV11-2 to TRBJ2-1; 11 nucleotides match TRBD2. CDR1 is SGHAT and CDR2 is FQNNGV in the germline V gene. The V and J ends lost 4 bases and 7 bases, in that order; junction bases with no gene match: 6. The CDR3 contains 15 residues. The CDR3 here is CASSWGLAGGNEQFF. The CDR3 DNA is TGTGCCAGCAGCTGGGGGCTAGCGGGGGGTAATGAGCAGTTCTTC.

The chain links TRBV6-2 or TRBV6-3 to TRBJ1-2, with 8 bases lining up with TRBD1. V shed 6 bases, J shed 8 bases, and the junction held 14 bases outside the gene matches. The CDR3 totals 15 residues. Germline V gene data show CDR1 as MNHEY and CDR2 as SVGEGT. The CDR3 region has the DNA TGTGCCAGCAGAACCGACAGGGGCTACGTGACGGGCTACACCTTC. It specifies CASRTDRGYVTGYTF.

This clonotype was seen ten or more times. Here the CDR3 DNA reads TGTGCCAGCAGTGGAAGCAGGGAAGAGACCCAGTACTTC. As protein: CASSGSREETQYF. The rearrangement joins TRBV2 to TRBJ2-5; possibly TRBD1 for D (5 bases). Looked up from germline, CDR1 is SNHLY and CDR2 is FYNNEI. CDR3 length equals 13 residues. Deletions cut 4 bases from V and 3 bases from J, with 9 bases between. The variable domain in full, with the rest retrieved from reference TRBV2 and TRBJ2-5, is EPEVTQTPSHQVTQMGQEVILRCVPISNHLYFYWYRQILGQKVEFLVSFYNNEISEKSEIFDDQFSVERPDGSNFTLKIRSTKLEDSAMYFCASSGSREETQYFGPGTRLLVL.

CDR3 nucleotide sequence: TGTGCCAGCAGTGCATCAGGGCCTGAAGCTTTCTTT. Encoded protein: CASSASGPEAFF. This chain uses TRBV27 with TRBJ1-1, with D possibly being TRBD1 (5 bases). The CDR3 consists of 12 residues. The germline gives CDR1 MNHEY, CDR2 SMNVEV (reference sequence). With 5 bases removed from V and 6 bases from J, the gap between germline ends came to 10 bases.

The chain carries TRBV3-1 and TRBJ2-6; the D is unclear. V gave up 1 base and J gave up 0 bases, with 10 bases separating them. CDR3 length: 17 residues. The germline gives CDR1 LGHDT, CDR2 YNNKEL (reference sequence). CDR3: CASSQGGHRSGANVLTF. The CDR3 DNA is TGTGCCAGCAGCCAAGGTGGGCACCGCTCTGGGGCCAACGTCCTGACTTTC.

The chain has TRBV28 and TRBJ2-5; D is unclear. Germline CDR1 and CDR2: MDHEN and SYDVKM. The CDR3 runs 16 residues. V dropped 4 bases and J dropped 1 base, with 16 bases sitting between them. CDR3 sequence reads: CASSWVGNRFQETQYF. The DNA of the CDR3 is TGTGCCAGCAGTTGGGTAGGGAACAGATTCCAAGAGACCCAGTACTTC.

There are many counts of this clonotype. This sequence joins TRBV18 and TRBJ2-3; TRBD1 matches 11 bases. V shed 3 bases, J shed 2 bases, and the junction held 7 bases outside the gene matches. The CDR3 totals 17 residues. The V gene's germline CDR1 is KGHSH and CDR2 LQKENI. DNA for the CDR3: TGTGCCAGCTCACCGCCCGGGACAGGGGGTTTCACAGATACGCAGTATTTT. Translation gives CASSPPGTGGFTDTQYF. The full variable domain, its missing parts supplied by reference TRBV18 and TRBJ2-3, is NAGVMQNPRHLVRRRGQEARLRCSPMKGHSHVYWYRQLPEEGLKFMVYLQKENIIDESGMPKERFSAEFPKEGPSILRIQQVVRGDSAAYFCASSPPGTGGFTDTQYFGPGTRLTVL.

This clonotype was seen a few times. This sequence joins TRBV9 and TRBJ2-3; D might be TRBD1 or TRBD2, each matching 6 bases. The CDR3 totals 16 residues. V lost 0 bases to trimming and J lost 6 bases, with 17 bases between them. Germline V gene data show CDR1 as SGDLS and CDR2 as YYNGEE. CDR3 nucleotides: TGTGCCAGCAGCGTAGCGGTTGGGGGGCTCGGCGATACGCAGTATTTT. Its translation: CASSVAVGGLGDTQYF.

Only a few counts were recorded for this clonotype. The rearrangement joins TRBV30 to TRBJ1-3; no clear D. The germline V gene has CDR1 GTSNPN and CDR2 SVGIG (reference sequence). This CDR3 has 12 residues. Trimming removed 5 bases from V and 4 bases from J, with 9 bases in between. CDR3: CAWGFTGNTIYF. The CDR3 DNA is TGTGCCTGGGGTTTTACAGGAAACACCATATATTTT.

In this sample, this clonotype turned up many times. The rearrangement joins TRBV4-2 to TRBJ2-3; TRBD2 aligns across 10 bases. Germline V gene sequence: CDR1 LGHNA, CDR2 YNFKEQ. V lost 1 base, J lost 0 bases, and 7 bases stayed unmatched. The CDR3 contains 18 residues. Written as DNA, the CDR3 is TGTGCCAGCAGCCAAGCCGCCGGGGGACTAGCGAGCACAGATACGCAGTATTTT. It yields the protein CASSQAAGGLASTDTQYF.

This clonotype occurred a few times. CDR3 sequence: CASSVGEIYNEQFF. Written as DNA, the CDR3 is TGTGCCAGCAGCGTAGGGGAGATCTACAATGAGCAGTTCTTC. V usage is TRBV9 and J usage is TRBJ2-1; possibly TRBD2 for D (5 bases). The V end lost 0 bases, the J end lost 3 bases, and 7 bases lay between the germline ends. Germline V CDR1 and CDR2: SGDLS, YYNGEE. The length of the CDR3 is 14 residues.

The chain is built from TRBV3-1 and TRBJ2-6; tentatively, D is TRBD1 (5 bases). The CDR3 has 21 residues. V dropped 4 bases and J dropped 0 bases, with 25 bases sitting between them. The V gene's germline CDR1 is LGHDT and CDR2 YNNKEL (reference sequence). CDR3 sequence: CASSLSPGFWGEPSGANVLTF. The CDR3 nucleotides read TGTGCCAGCAGCCTCTCCCCAGGGTTTTGGGGCGAACCCTCTGGGGCCAACGTCCTGACTTTC.

The chain uses TRBV10-3 and TRBJ2-2; no reliable D call. The length of the CDR3 is 14 residues. V shed 7 bases and J shed 6 bases, with 15 bases lying between them. Germline CDR1 reads ENHRY; CDR2 reads SYGVKD. In DNA form, the CDR3 reads TGTGCCATCACCCCCAGCCTTAACGCCGGGGAGCTGTTTTTT. This encodes CAITPSLNAGELFF.

Ten or more counts support this clonotype. The gene calls are TRBV30 and TRBJ2-3; D not resolved. Germline CDR1 is GTSNPN and CDR2 is SVGIG (reference sequence). Trimming pared 2 bases from V and 2 bases from J, leaving 8 bases between. The CDR3 covers 13 residues. The CDR3 sequence is CAWSLQLTDTQYF. The CDR3 coding sequence is TGTGCCTGGAGTTTACAGCTCACAGATACGCAGTATTTT.

This clonotype was observed once. V and J are TRBV4-1 and TRBJ2-3, with D tentatively TRBD1 (5 bases). This CDR3 comprises 15 residues. Germline V gene lookup returns CDR1 MGHRA and CDR2 YSYEKL. Trimming removed 4 bases at V and 2 bases at J, with 13 bases between. CDR3 bases: TGCGCCAGCAGCCCCTGGGGCCTAACCACAGATACGCAGTATTTT. Amino acids: CASSPWGLTTDTQYF.

Of note for this clonotype: A single base separates this from a much larger clone, so it may be a read error. The gene calls are TRBV2 and TRBJ1-1; D unclear. The CDR3 totals 12 residues. V dropped 3 bases and J dropped 9 bases, with 11 bases sitting between them. The germline V gene encodes CDR1 SNHLY and CDR2 FYNNEI. CDR3: CASSDVGTKAFF. The DNA for the CDR3 is TGTGCCAGCAGTGATGTAGGCACAAAAGCTTTCTTT.

This clonotype has a count of ten or more. The chain employs TRBV7-3 and TRBJ1-6; 8 bases align to TRBD1. V shed 1 base, J shed 8 bases, and the junction held 7 bases outside the gene matches. CDR3 size: 16 residues. Germline lookup yields CDR1 SGHTA and CDR2 FQGTGA. The CDR3 is CASSLKASGGYSPLHF. CDR3 in DNA: TGTGCCAGCAGCTTAAAGGCGTCAGGGGGCTATTCACCCCTCCACTTT.

This clonotype was found many times. The V call is TRBV18, the J call TRBJ1-1; D is uncertain. Germline lookup yields CDR1 KGHSH and CDR2 LQKENI. V gave up 2 bases and J gave up 3 bases, with 10 bases separating them. The CDR3 totals 14 residues. Written as DNA, the CDR3 is TGTGCCAGCTCACCATCTAGGCTTTACACTGAAGCTTTCTTT. This encodes CASSPSRLYTEAFF.

This clonotype was detected ten times or more. The CDR3 protein is CASSTQTPEADTQYF. In DNA form, the CDR3 reads TGTGCCAGCAGCACCCAGACTCCGGAGGCAGATACGCAGTATTTT. This chain uses TRBV9 with TRBJ2-3; possibly TRBD2 for D (5 bases). CDR1 is SGDLS, CDR2 YYNGEE, per germline. The CDR3 consists of 15 residues. V dropped 4 bases and J dropped 4 bases, with 16 bases sitting between them.

This clonotype occurred many times. The genes are TRBV28 and TRBJ1-5; D call uncertain. In germline, CDR1 is MDHEN, CDR2 SYDVKM. The ends were cut back, 5 bases at V and 1 base at J, with 15 bases in the middle. This CDR3 region has 16 residues. The CDR3 spells CASSNPRKGSNQPQHF. As DNA, the CDR3 is TGTGCCAGCAGTAACCCCCGGAAGGGAAGCAATCAGCCCCAGCATTTT.

This clonotype was seen at least ten times. The J gene is TRBJ2-5, the V gene TRBV11-1; no definite D call. The germline gives CDR1 SGHAT, CDR2 FQDESV (reference sequence). The ends were cut back, 5 bases at V and 3 bases at J, with 19 bases in the middle. The CDR3 covers 16 residues. The CDR3 coding sequence is TGTGCCAGCAGCACTCCCCCCTCCCGTGAGGAAGAGACCCAGTACTTC. Amino acid sequence: CASSTPPSREEETQYF.

Comment on this clonotype: A much larger clonotype is one base distant, so this may be a read error. This chain connects TRBV4-3 to TRBJ1-6; D is unclear. Germline V gene lookup returns CDR1 LGHNA and CDR2 YSLEER. CDR3 size: 13 residues. V was trimmed by 0 bases and J by 4 bases, leaving 1 base between them. This chain's CDR3 is CASSQDYNSPLHF. CDR3 nucleotides: TGCGCCAGCAGCCAAGATTATAATTCACCCCTCCACTTT.

This clonotype has at least ten counts. The V gene is TRBV27, the J gene TRBJ1-5, with D perhaps TRBD1 (5 bases). There are 15 residues in the CDR3. Deletions cut 6 bases from V and 0 bases from J, with 12 bases between. Looked up from germline, CDR1 is MNHEY and CDR2 is SMNVEV (reference sequence). CDR3 amino acids: CASSFLGDSNQPQHF. The CDR3 region has the DNA TGTGCCAGCAGCTTCCTAGGGGATAGCAATCAGCCCCAGCATTTT.

The V gene is TRBV2, the J gene TRBJ2-7; D is possibly TRBD1 (6 bases). Germline V lookup: CDR1 SNHLY, CDR2 FYNNEI. CDR3 size: 14 residues. The V and J ends lost 8 bases and 4 bases respectively, with 18 bases between them. CDR3 region: CASLPGTWAYEQYF. CDR3 sequence (DNA): TGTGCCAGCCTTCCCGGGACATGGGCATACGAGCAGTACTTC.

In its sample, this clonotype was seen many times. The rearrangement links TRBV20-1 to TRBJ1-1; 7 bases agree with TRBD1. The germline CDR1 and CDR2 sequences are DFQATT and SNEGSKA (reference sequence). The CDR3 has 16 amino acids. The junction had 13 bases not matched to a gene; V was cut back by 4 bases and J by 2 bases. The CDR3 protein is CSAIPTGRIYNTEAFF. The CDR3 region has the DNA TGCAGTGCTATCCCGACAGGGAGGATTTATAACACTGAAGCTTTCTTT.

The rearrangement links TRBV9 to TRBJ2-2; D is unclear. This CDR3 has 15 amino acids. Germline V gene sequence: CDR1 SGDLS, CDR2 YYNGEE. The ends were cut back, 4 bases at V and 1 base at J, with 11 bases in the middle. CDR3 region: CASSFRTQNTGELFF. CDR3 nucleotides: TGTGCCAGCAGCTTTAGGACGCAGAACACCGGGGAGCTGTTTTTT. The variable domain in full, completed from reference TRBV9 and TRBJ2-2, reads DSGVTQTPKHLITATGQRVTLRCSPRSGDLSVYWYQQSLDQGLQFLIQYYNGEERAKGNILERFSAQQFPDLHSELNLSSLELGDSALYFCASSFRTQNTGELFFGEGSRLTVL.

V and J are TRBV15 and TRBJ1-5; D is ambiguous. Germline lookup yields CDR1 LNHNV and CDR2 YYDKDF (reference sequence). Trimming removed 5 bases at V and 5 bases at J, with 19 bases between. The CDR3 covers 16 residues. The DNA for the CDR3 is TGTGCCACCAGCCCCGGGAGGGTCACCGTAGATCAGCCCCAGCATTTT. Amino acid sequence: CATSPGRVTVDQPQHF. The entire variable domain, with the rest obtained from reference TRBV15 and TRBJ1-5, is as follows: DAMVIQNPRYQVTQFGKPVTLSCSQTLNHNVMYWYQQKSSQAPKLLFHYYDKDFNNEADTPDNFQSRRPNTSFCFLDIRSPGLGDTAMYLCATSPGRVTVDQPQHFGDGTRLSIL.

The sample holds many counts of this clonotype. The chain links TRBV20-1 to TRBJ1-6, with 7 positions matching TRBD1. Germline CDR1 DFQATT, CDR2 SNEGSKA (reference sequence). The J segment lost 4 bases and the V segment lost 0 bases, leaving 18 bases of the junction unmatched. The CDR3 runs to 20 residues. The CDR3 DNA sequence: TGCAGTGCTAGAGATTTCGCGGGACAGACCCGACGGAGTTATAATTCACCCCTCCACTTT. This sequence encodes CSARDFAGQTRRSYNSPLHF.

This clonotype has ten or more counts. The chain couples TRBV11-2 to TRBJ2-1; D is perhaps TRBD1 or TRBD2 (5 bases each). From germline, CDR1 is SGHAT and CDR2 FQNNGV. CDR3 length: 14 residues. Trimming shortened V by 3 bases and J by 4 bases, and 10 bases separated the two germline ends. CDR3 sequence: CASSLWDGYNEQFF. The CDR3 DNA sequence: TGTGCCAGCAGCTTGTGGGACGGATACAATGAGCAGTTCTTC.